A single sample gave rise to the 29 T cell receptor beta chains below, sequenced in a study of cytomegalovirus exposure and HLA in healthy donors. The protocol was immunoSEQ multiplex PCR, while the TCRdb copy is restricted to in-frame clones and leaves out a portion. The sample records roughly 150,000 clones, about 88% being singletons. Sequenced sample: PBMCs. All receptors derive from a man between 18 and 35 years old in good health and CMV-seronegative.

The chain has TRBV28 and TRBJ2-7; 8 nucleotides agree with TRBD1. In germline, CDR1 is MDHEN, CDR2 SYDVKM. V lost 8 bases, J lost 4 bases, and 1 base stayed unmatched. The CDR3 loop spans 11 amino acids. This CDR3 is CASRDRYEQYF. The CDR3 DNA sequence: TGTGCCAGCCGGGACAGGTACGAGCAGTACTTC. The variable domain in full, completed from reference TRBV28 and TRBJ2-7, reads DVKVTQSSRYLVKRTGEKVFLECVQDMDHENMFWYRQDPGLGLRLIYFSYDVKMKEKGDIPEGYSVSREKKERFSLILESASTNQTSMYLCASRDRYEQYFGPGTRLTVT.

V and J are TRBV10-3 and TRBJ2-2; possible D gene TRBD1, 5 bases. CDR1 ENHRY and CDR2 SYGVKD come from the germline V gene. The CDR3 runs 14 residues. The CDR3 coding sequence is TGTGCTGGTAGACAGACGTCGAACACCGGGGAGCTGTTTTTT. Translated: CAGRQTSNTGELFF.

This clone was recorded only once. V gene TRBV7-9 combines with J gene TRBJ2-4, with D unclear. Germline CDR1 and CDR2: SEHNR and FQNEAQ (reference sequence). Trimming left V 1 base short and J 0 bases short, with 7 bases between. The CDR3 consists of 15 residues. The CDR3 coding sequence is TGTGCCAGCAGCTTAGATCTACTAGCCAAAAACATTCAGTACTTC. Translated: CASSLDLLAKNIQYF.

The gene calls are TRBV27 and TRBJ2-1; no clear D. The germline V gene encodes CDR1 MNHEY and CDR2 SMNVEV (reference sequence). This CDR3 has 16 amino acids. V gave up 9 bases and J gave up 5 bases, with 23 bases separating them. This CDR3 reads CASQDSVRRSNNEQFF. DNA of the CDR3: TGTGCCAGTCAGGATTCCGTTCGCCGATCTAACAATGAGCAGTTCTTC.

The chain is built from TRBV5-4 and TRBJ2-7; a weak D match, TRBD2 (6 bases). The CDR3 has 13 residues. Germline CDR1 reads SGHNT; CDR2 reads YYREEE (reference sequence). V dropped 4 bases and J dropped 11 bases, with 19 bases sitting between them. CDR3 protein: CASSADLARGEYF. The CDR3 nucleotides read TGTGCCAGCAGCGCAGATCTAGCGCGAGGGGAGTACTTC.

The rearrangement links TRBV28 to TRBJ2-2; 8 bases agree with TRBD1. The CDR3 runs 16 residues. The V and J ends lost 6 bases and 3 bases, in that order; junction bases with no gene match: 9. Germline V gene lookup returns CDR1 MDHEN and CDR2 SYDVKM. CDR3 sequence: CASSSADRVHTGELFF. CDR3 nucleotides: TGTGCCAGCAGCTCCGCGGACAGGGTCCACACCGGGGAGCTGTTTTTT.

CDR3 amino acids: CASTGSETQYF. CDR3 nucleotide sequence: TGTGCCAGCACCGGGAGCGAGACCCAGTACTTC. V gene TRBV2 combines with J gene TRBJ2-5, with D possibly matching TRBD2 (6 bases). The CDR3 is made up of 11 amino acids. The V and J ends lost 7 bases and 5 bases respectively, with 8 bases between them. The germline V gene encodes CDR1 SNHLY and CDR2 FYNNEI.

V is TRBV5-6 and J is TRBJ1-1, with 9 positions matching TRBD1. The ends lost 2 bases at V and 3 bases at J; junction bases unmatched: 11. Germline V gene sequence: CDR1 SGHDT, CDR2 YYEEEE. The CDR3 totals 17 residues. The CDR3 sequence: CASSLSGQGHLHTEAFF. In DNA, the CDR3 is TGTGCCAGCAGCTTATCGGGACAGGGTCACCTCCACACTGAAGCTTTCTTT.

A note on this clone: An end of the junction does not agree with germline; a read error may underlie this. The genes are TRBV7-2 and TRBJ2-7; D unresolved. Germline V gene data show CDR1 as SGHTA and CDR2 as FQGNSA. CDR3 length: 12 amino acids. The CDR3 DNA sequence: TGTGCCAGCAGCCCCTACTCCCACGAGCAGTACTTC. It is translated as CASSPYSHEQYF.

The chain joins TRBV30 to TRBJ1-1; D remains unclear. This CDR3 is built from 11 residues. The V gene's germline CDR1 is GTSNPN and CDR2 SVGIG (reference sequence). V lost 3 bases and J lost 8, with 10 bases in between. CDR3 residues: CAWRIHWEAFF. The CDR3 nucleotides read TGTGCCTGGAGAATCCACTGGGAAGCTTTCTTT.

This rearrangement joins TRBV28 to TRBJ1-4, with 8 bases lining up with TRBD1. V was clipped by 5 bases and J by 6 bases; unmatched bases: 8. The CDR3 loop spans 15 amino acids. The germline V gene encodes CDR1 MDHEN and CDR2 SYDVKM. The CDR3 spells CASSIPGGRYEKLFF. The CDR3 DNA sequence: TGTGCCAGCAGTATCCCAGGGGGCCGTTATGAAAAACTGTTTTTT.

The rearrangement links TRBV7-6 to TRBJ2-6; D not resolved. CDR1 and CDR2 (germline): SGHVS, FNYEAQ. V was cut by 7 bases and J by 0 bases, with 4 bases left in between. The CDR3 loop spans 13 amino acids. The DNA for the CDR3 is TGTGCCAGCACCCTCTCTGGGGCCAACGTCCTGACTTTC. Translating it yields CASTLSGANVLTF. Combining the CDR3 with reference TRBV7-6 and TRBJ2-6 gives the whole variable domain GAGVSQSPRYKVTKRGQDVALRCDPISGHVSLYWYRQALGQGPEFLTYFNYEAQQDKSGLPNDRFSAERPEGSISTLTIQRTEQRDSAMYRCASTLSGANVLTFGAGSRLTVL.

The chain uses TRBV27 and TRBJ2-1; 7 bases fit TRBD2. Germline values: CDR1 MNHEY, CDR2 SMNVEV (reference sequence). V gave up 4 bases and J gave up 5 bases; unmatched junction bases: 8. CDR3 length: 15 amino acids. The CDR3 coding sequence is TGTGCCAGCAGTTACGCGGGGGTAGGCCACAATGAGCAGTTCTTC. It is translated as CASSYAGVGHNEQFF.

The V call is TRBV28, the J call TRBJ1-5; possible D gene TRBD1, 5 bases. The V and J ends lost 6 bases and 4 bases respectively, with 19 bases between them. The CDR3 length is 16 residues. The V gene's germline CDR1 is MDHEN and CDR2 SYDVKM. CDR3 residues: CASRFHGGGENQPQHF. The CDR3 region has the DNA TGTGCCAGCAGATTTCATGGGGGAGGGGAAAATCAGCCCCAGCATTTT.

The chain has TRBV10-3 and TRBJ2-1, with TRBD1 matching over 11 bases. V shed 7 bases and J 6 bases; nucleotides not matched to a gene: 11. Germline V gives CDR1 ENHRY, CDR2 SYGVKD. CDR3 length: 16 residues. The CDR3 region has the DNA TGTGCCATCACCGAGGGCAGGACAGGGGGCATCAATGAGCAGTTCTTC. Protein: CAITEGRTGGINEQFF.

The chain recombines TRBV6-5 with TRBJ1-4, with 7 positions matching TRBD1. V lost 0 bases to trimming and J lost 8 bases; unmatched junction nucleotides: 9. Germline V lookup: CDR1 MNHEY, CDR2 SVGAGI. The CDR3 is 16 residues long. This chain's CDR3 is CASSYSRDREDEKLFF. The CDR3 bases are TGTGCCAGCAGTTACTCTAGAGACAGGGAGGACGAAAAACTGTTTTTT.

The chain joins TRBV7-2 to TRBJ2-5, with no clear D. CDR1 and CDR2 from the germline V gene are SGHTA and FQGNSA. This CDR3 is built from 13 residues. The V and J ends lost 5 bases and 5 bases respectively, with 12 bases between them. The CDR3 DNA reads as TGTGCCAGCAGCCCACAATCCGGGGAGACCCAGTACTTC. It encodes CASSPQSGETQYF.

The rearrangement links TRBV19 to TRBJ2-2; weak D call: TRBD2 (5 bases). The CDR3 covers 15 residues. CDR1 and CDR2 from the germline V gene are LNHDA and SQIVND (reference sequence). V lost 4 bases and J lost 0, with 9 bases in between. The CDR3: CASSTPGTNTGELFF. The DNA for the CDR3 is TGTGCCAGTAGTACCCCCGGGACGAACACCGGGGAGCTGTTTTTT. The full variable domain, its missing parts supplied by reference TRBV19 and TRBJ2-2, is DGGITQSPKYLFRKEGQNVTLSCEQNLNHDAMYWYRQDPGQGLRLIYYSQIVNDFQKGDIAEGYSVSREKKESFPLTVTSAQKNPTAFYLCASSTPGTNTGELFFGEGSRLTVL.

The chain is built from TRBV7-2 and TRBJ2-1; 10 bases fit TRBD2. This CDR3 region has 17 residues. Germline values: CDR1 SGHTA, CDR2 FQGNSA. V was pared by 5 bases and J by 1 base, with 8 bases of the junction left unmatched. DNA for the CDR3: TGTGCCAGCAGCCCCGGACTAGCGGAGAATTCCTACAATGAGCAGTTCTTC. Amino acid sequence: CASSPGLAENSYNEQFF.

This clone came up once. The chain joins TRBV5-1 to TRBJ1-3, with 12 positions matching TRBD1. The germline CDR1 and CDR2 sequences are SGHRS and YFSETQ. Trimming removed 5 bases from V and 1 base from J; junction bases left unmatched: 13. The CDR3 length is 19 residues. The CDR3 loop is CASRLGLGTGGPSGNTIYF. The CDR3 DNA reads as TGCGCCAGCAGACTTGGGTTGGGGACAGGGGGCCCTTCTGGAAACACCATATATTTT.

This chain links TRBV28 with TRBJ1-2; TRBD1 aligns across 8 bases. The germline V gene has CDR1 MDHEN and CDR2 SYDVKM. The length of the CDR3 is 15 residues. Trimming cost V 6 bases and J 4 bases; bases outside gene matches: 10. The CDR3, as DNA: TGTGCCAGCAGCGCGGTACCAGGGGGCGGCTATGGCTACACCTTC. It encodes CASSAVPGGGYGYTF.

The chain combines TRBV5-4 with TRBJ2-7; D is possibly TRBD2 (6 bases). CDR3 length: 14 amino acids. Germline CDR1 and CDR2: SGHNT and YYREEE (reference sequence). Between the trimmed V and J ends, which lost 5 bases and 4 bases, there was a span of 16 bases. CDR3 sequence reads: CASSSGPEGYEQYF. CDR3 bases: TGTGCCAGCAGTTCAGGGCCGGAGGGGTACGAGCAGTACTTC. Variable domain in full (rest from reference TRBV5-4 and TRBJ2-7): ETGVTQSPTHLIKTRGQQVTLRCSSQSGHNTVSWYQQALGQGPQFIFQYYREEENGRGNFPPRFSGLQFPNYSSELNVNALELDDSALYLCASSSGPEGYEQYFGPGTRLTVT.

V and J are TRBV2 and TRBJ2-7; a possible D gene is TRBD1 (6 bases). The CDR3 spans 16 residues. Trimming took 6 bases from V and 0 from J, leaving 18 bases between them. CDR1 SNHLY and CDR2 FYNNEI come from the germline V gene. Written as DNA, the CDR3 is TGTGCCAGCAGAGGGACAAACCCACTGAGCTCCTACGAGCAGTACTTC. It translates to CASRGTNPLSSYEQYF.

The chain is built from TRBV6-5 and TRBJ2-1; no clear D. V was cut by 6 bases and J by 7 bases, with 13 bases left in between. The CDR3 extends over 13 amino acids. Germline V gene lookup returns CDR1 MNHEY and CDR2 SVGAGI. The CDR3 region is CASSLRERNEQFF. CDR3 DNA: TGTGCCAGCAGCCTCCGCGAGAGGAATGAGCAGTTCTTC.

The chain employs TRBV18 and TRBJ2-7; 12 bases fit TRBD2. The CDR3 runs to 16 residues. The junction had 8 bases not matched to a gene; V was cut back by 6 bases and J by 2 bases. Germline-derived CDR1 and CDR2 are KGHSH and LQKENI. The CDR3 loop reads CASSLETSGGPYEQYV. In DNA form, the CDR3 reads TGTGCCAGCTCCCTCGAGACTAGCGGGGGACCCTACGAGCAGTACGTC.

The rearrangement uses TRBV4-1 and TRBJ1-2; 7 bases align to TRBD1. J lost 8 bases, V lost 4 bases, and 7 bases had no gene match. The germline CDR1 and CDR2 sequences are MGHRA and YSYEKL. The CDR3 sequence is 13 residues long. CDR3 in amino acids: CASSPGTESGYTF. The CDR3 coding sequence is TGCGCCAGCAGCCCTGGGACAGAGTCGGGCTACACCTTC.

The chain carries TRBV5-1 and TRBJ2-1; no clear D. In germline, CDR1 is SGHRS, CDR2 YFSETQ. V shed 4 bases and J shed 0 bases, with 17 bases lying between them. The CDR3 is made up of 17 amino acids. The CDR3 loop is CASSPGPTFSSYNEQFF. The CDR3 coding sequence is TGCGCCAGCAGCCCGGGTCCAACCTTCAGCTCCTACAATGAGCAGTTCTTC. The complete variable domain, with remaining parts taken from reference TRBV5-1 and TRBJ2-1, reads KAGVTQTPRYLIKTRGQQVTLSCSPISGHRSVSWYQQTPGQGLQFLFEYFSETQRNKGNFPGRFSGRQFSNSRSEMNVSTLELGDSALYLCASSPGPTFSSYNEQFFGPGTRLTVL.

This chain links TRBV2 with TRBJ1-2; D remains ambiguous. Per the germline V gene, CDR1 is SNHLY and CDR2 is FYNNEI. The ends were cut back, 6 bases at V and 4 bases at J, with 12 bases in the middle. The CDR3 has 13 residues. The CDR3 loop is CASRPAGGYGYTF. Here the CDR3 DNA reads TGTGCCAGCAGGCCGGCTGGAGGCTATGGCTACACCTTC.

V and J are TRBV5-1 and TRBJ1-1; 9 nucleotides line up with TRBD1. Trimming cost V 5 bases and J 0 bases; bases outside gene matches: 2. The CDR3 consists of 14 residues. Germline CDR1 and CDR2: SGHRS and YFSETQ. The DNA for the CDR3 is TGCGCCAGCAGACAGGGGGCGGTGAACACTGAAGCTTTCTTT. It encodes CASRQGAVNTEAFF.